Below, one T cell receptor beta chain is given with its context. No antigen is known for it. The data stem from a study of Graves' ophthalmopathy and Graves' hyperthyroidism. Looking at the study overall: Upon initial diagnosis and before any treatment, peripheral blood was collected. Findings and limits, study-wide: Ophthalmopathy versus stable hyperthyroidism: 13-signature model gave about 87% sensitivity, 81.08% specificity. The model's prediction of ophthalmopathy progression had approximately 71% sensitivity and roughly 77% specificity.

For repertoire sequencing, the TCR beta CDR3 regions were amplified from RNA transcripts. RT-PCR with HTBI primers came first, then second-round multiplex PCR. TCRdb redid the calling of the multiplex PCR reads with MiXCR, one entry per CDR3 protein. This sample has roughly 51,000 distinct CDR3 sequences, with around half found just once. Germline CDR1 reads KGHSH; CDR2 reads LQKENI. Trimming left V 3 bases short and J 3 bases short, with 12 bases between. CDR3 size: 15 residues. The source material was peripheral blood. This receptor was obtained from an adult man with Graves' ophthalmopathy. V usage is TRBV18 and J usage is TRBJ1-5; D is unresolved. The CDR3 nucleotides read TGTGCCAGCTCACCGTCCGCACAATCCAATCAGCCCCAGCATTTT. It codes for CASSPSAQSNQPQHF.